The sequence of this TCR beta chain was determined in a study of blood T cells in healthy people across ages. For the second PCR, which ran for about 7 to 12 cycles, a sample-barcoded 5' primer and a J-beta primer mix were used. TCRdb redid the calling of the 5' RACE reads with MiXCR, one entry per CDR3 protein. The sample has 650,000 to 700,000 distinct CDR3 sequences, around 52% seen once; the top ten hold roughly 14%. CDR3 size: 15 residues. The germline gives CDR1 MNHEY, CDR2 SVGAGI. J gave up 8 bases and V 6 bases, and 10 bases lay outside the gene matches. The sequenced material came from blood. The receptor was derived from a woman aged 80 or over in good health. This chain links TRBV6-5 with TRBJ1-4; TRBD1 aligns across 9 bases. CDR3 protein: CASRDQQGAGEKLFF. CDR3 coding DNA: TGTGCCAGCAGGGACCAACAGGGGGCTGGGGAAAAACTGTTTTTT.